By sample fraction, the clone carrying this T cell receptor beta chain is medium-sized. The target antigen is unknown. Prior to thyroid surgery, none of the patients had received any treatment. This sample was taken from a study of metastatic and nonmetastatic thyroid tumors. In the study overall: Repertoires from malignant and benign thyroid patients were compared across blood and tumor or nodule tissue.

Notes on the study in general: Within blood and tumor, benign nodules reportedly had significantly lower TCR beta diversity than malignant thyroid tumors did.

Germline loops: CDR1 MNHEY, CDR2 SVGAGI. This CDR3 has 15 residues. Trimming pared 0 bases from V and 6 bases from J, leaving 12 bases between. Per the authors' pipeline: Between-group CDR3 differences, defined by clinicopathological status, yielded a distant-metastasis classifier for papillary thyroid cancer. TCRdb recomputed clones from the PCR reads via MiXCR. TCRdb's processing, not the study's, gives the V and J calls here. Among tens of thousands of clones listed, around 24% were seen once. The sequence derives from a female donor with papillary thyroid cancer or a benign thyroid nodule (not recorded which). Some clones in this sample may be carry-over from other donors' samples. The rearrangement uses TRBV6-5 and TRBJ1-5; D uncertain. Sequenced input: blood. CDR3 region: CASSYSMGLGQPQHF. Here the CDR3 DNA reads TGTGCCAGCAGTTACTCGATGGGGTTGGGTCAGCCCCAGCATTTT.